The 19 T cell receptor beta chains presented below share a single source sample, sequenced in a study of Ad26.COV2.S vaccination and SARS-CoV-2 variants. The data were produced by immunoSEQ multiplex PCR, yet TCRdb's version contains in-frame clones alone and is incomplete. The sample includes hundreds of thousands of clones, 90% to 95% of them seen just once. The sample was peripheral blood, taken after recovery from COVID-19. The receptors originated from a human donor who had recovered from COVID-19.

The J gene is TRBJ1-2, the V gene TRBV29-1, with D perhaps matching TRBD1 (5 bases). The CDR3 runs to 12 residues. Trimming shortened V by 7 bases and J by 6 bases, and 15 bases separated the two germline ends. CDR1 SQVTM and CDR2 ANQGSEA come from the germline V gene. The CDR3 is CSGLGGRDGYTF. CDR3 DNA: TGCAGCGGGCTCGGGGGACGGGATGGCTACACCTTC.

The chain uses TRBV19 and TRBJ2-1; no clear D gene. In germline, CDR1 is LNHDA, CDR2 SQIVND (reference sequence). This CDR3 has 15 amino acids. V gave up 4 bases and J gave up 8 bases, with 18 bases separating them. The CDR3, as DNA: TGTGCCAGTAGTACCGCCCCTCGACCAAGGGATGAGCAGTTCTTC. Its translation: CASSTAPRPRDEQFF.

The chain employs TRBV7-7 and TRBJ2-3; 7 positions match TRBD2. V shed 5 bases and J 0 bases; nucleotides not matched to a gene: 5. CDR1 and CDR2 (germline): SSHAT, FNYEAQ (reference sequence). This CDR3 is built from 15 residues. CDR3: CASSRGVQSTDTQYF. The CDR3 DNA follows: TGTGCCAGCAGCCGGGGGGTCCAGAGCACAGATACGCAGTATTTT.

This chain joins TRBV29-1 and TRBJ1-1; D is unresolved. Between the trimmed V and J ends, which lost 4 bases and 6 bases, there was a span of 21 bases. The CDR3 loop spans 15 amino acids. From germline, CDR1 is SQVTM and CDR2 ANQGSEA. The CDR3 region is CSVVGLVRVEAEAFF. The DNA for the CDR3 is TGCAGCGTTGTCGGATTAGTACGAGTCGAAGCTGAAGCTTTCTTT. The full variable domain, in which reference TRBV29-1 and TRBJ1-1 provide the parts outside the CDR3, is SAVISQKPSRDICQRGTSLTIQCQVDSQVTMMFWYRQQPGQSLTLIATANQGSEATYESGFVIDKFPISRPNLTFSTLTVSNMSPEDSSIYLCSVVGLVRVEAEAFFGQGTRLTVV.

This CDR3 is CASSSASGTTGELFF. For the CDR3, the DNA is TGTGCCAGCAGCTCAGCTTCCGGGACAACCGGGGAGCTGTTTTTT. The chain is built from TRBV7-9 and TRBJ2-2; perhaps TRBD1 as D (6 bases). V gave up 4 bases and J gave up 5 bases, with 14 bases separating them. The germline CDR1 and CDR2 sequences are SEHNR and FQNEAQ (reference sequence). CDR3 length equals 15 residues.

The gene calls are TRBV19 and TRBJ2-1; D may be TRBD2 (5 bases). This CDR3 contains 14 residues. Germline V lookup: CDR1 LNHDA, CDR2 SQIVND (reference sequence). Trimming pared 8 bases from V and 0 bases from J, leaving 11 bases between. CDR3 protein: CASRGSGSYNEQFF. CDR3 coding DNA: TGTGCCAGTCGGGGTTCTGGCTCCTACAATGAGCAGTTCTTC.

This clone was seen just once. J is TRBJ1-4 and V is TRBV6-1; a weak D match, TRBD1 (5 bases). This CDR3 region has 16 residues. Germline CDR1 MNHNS, CDR2 SASEGT. V was shortened by 1 base and J by 8 bases, with 17 bases between the two germline ends. The CDR3 bases are TGTGCCAGCAGTGAAGTAGGAGGGGCCGTTGGAGAAAAACTGTTTTTT. It encodes CASSEVGGAVGEKLFF.

The V and J genes are TRBV6-6 and TRBJ1-6; D is perhaps TRBD1 (6 bases). V was cut by 2 bases and J by 9 bases, with 8 bases left in between. This CDR3 spans 13 amino acids. Germline V CDR1 and CDR2: MNHNY, SVGAGI (reference sequence). The CDR3: CASSYMDSSPLHF. In DNA, the CDR3 is TGTGCCAGCAGTTACATGGACAGTTCACCCCTCCACTTT.

This chain uses TRBV25-1 with TRBJ1-2, with TRBD1 identical over 8 bases. The CDR3 has 13 residues. Unmatched junction bases numbered 0, after V lost 4 bases and J lost 2 bases. In germline, CDR1 is MGHDK, CDR2 SYGVNS. The CDR3 region has the DNA TGTGCCAGCAGTGGGACAGGGAACTATGGCTACACCTTC. Its protein is CASSGTGNYGYTF.

The chain employs TRBV12-5 and TRBJ1-5; no firm D call. The CDR3 covers 13 residues. Germline V gene sequence: CDR1 LGHNT, CDR2 FRNRAP. The CDR3 is CVLVSGWVQPQHF. CDR3 in DNA: TGTGTGCTAGTGAGTGGTTGGGTTCAGCCCCAGCATTTT.

This clone was counted only a few times. A read error may account for a junction end that differs from germline. The chain is built from TRBV10-3 and TRBJ2-1, with a tentative D call TRBD1 (5 bases). The CDR3 spans 13 residues. Germline-derived CDR1 and CDR2 are ENHRY and SYGVKD. In DNA, the CDR3 is TGTGCCATCAGTGAGGCAGGGTACAACGAGCAGTTCTTC. Protein: CAISEAGYNEQFF.

The chain employs TRBV6-5 and TRBJ1-1, with 7 positions matching TRBD1. The CDR3 runs to 14 residues. V trimming: 5 bases; J trimming: 4 bases; junction bases outside the gene matches: 7. Germline-derived CDR1 and CDR2 are MNHEY and SVGAGI. For the CDR3, the DNA is TGTGCCAGCAGTATCCGGGACAGTCGCACTGAAGCTTTCTTT. Protein product: CASSIRDSRTEAFF.

The chain couples TRBV2 to TRBJ2-3; 8 positions match TRBD2. Per germline, CDR1 SNHLY and CDR2 FYNNEI. The V and J ends lost 10 bases and 5 bases, in that order; junction bases with no gene match: 11. The CDR3 is made up of 14 amino acids. CDR3 coding DNA: TGTGCCACCGAGGGAGGACTAGCTGGAGATACGCAGTATTTT. This sequence encodes CATEGGLAGDTQYF.

The chain links TRBV6-5 to TRBJ1-3; D may be TRBD1 (6 bases). Germline V gene sequence: CDR1 MNHEY, CDR2 SVGAGI. The CDR3 totals 15 residues. Trimming removed 6 bases from V and 4 bases from J, with 16 bases in between. CDR3 residues: CASRVQGTTGNTIYF. DNA for the CDR3: TGTGCCAGCAGAGTACAGGGTACAACCGGAAACACCATATATTTT.

The V and J genes are TRBV6-5 and TRBJ2-7, with 8 bases fitting TRBD1. V shed 0 bases and J 2 bases; nucleotides not matched to a gene: 3. Per germline, CDR1 MNHEY and CDR2 SVGAGI. This CDR3 region has 15 residues. CDR3 sequence: CASSYSTQGAYEQYF. The CDR3 coding sequence is TGTGCCAGCAGTTACTCAACACAGGGGGCCTACGAGCAGTACTTC.

The chain has TRBV7-9 and TRBJ2-2; 8 bases agree with TRBD1. Germline V gives CDR1 SEHNR, CDR2 FQNEAQ (reference sequence). V lost 8 bases and J lost 3; bases outside the gene matches: 8. This CDR3 contains 15 residues. The CDR3 is CASLTGTGHTGELFF. The CDR3 DNA reads TGTGCCAGCTTAACCGGGACAGGACACACCGGGGAGCTGTTTTTT.

The V and J genes are TRBV5-1 and TRBJ2-5, with 10 nucleotides matching TRBD2. V lost 4 bases, J lost 4 bases, and 7 bases stayed unmatched. This CDR3 region has 15 residues. Germline assignment: CDR1 SGHRS and CDR2 YFSETQ. CDR3 coding DNA: TGCGCCAGCAGCGCCAGCGGGGGGGCCTTAGAGACCCAGTACTTC. Protein product: CASSASGGALETQYF.

This chain connects TRBV24-1 to TRBJ1-5; 9 bases agree with TRBD1. CDR1 and CDR2 (germline): KGHDR, SFDVKD. CDR3 length: 17 residues. The V segment lost 4 bases and the J segment 0 bases; nucleotides outside the gene matches: 6. CDR3 sequence (DNA): TGTGCCACCAGTGACATAAGACAGGGGGTTAGCAATCAGCCCCAGCATTTT. It is translated as CATSDIRQGVSNQPQHF.

The chain uses TRBV29-1 and TRBJ2-7; 7 nucleotides agree with TRBD1. Trimming at V came to 2 bases and at J to 2 bases, leaving 6 bases not matched to a gene. The CDR3 has 14 residues. Germline CDR1 SQVTM, CDR2 ANQGSEA. DNA for the CDR3: TGCAGCGTTGAATTACAGGGGTTCGCCTACGAGCAGTACTTC. Translating it yields CSVELQGFAYEQYF.